Listed below are T cell receptor beta chains from one sample, sequenced in a study of cytomegalovirus exposure and HLA in healthy donors. The method was immunoSEQ multiplex PCR; TCRdb's version includes in-frame clones alone and lacks a portion of them. The table includes about 170,000 clones, about 80% detected once. Sequenced sample: PBMCs. The origin of the receptors is a man younger than 40 in good health and CMV-seropositive. Each CDR3 is given with its conserved first and last residue. D genes are given only for firm matches. The listing skips clone size in some rows; elsewhere it reads once, few, many or a size class.

cdr3_nt	cdr3_aa	d_call	j_call	clone_size	v_call
TGTGCCATCACCCCGGGACAGGGTTACTATGGCTACACCTTC	CAITPGQGYYGYTF	TRBD1	TRBJ1-2	-	TRBV10-3
TGTGCCAGCAGTGAAGCAGAGTCCCTAGCGGGCTCGGTCTCTGAGCAGTTCTTC	CASSEAESLAGSVSEQFF	TRBD2	TRBJ2-1	-	TRBV2
TGCAGCGTTGAGATCCCCAGGGGGCGCACCGGGGAGCTGTTTTTT	CSVEIPRGRTGELFF	TRBD1	TRBJ2-2	-	TRBV29-1
TGTGCCAGCACCCAGGGGCTACCCAATGAGCAGTTCTTC	CASTQGLPNEQFF	-	TRBJ2-1	once	TRBV6-6
TGTGCCTGTGCCGGGACAAGTAATTCACCCCTCCACTTT	CACAGTSNSPLHF	-	TRBJ1-6	-	TRBV19
TGTGCCAGCAGCTTAGCTAGGGGGCCCAATGAGCAGTTCTTC	CASSLARGPNEQFF	TRBD1	TRBJ2-1	few	TRBV7-2
TGCGCCAGCAGCTTGGCCAGGGGGCTGTACGAGCAGTACTTC	CASSLARGLYEQYF	TRBD1	TRBJ2-7	-	TRBV5-1
TGTGCCAGCAGTTCTCGACTAGCGGGAGACGAGCAGTACTTC	CASSSRLAGDEQYF	TRBD2	TRBJ2-7	-	TRBV28
TGTGCCAGCAGTTACGACAGGGACTCCTACAATGAGCAGTTCTTC	CASSYDRDSYNEQFF	TRBD1	TRBJ2-1	-	TRBV6-5
TGTGCCAGCAGTTCCCCAGGGTTCACTGAAGCTTTCTTT	CASSSPGFTEAFF	-	TRBJ1-1	-	TRBV27
TGTGCCATCAGTGAGCTGGCTAGCGGGGTGGATACGCAGTATTTT	CAISELASGVDTQYF	TRBD2	TRBJ2-3	-	TRBV10-3
TGTGCCAGCAGTGGAGAACAGGCCATGAACACTGAAGCTTTCTTT	CASSGEQAMNTEAFF	-	TRBJ1-1	-	TRBV6-5
TGTTCCAGCAGCCCATCGGGAGGTGGCAGGACAGATACGCAGTATTTT	CSSSPSGGGRTDTQYF	TRBD2	TRBJ2-3	-	TRBV7-9
TGTGCCAGCAGCTTATCGGGAGATACCGGTGAGCAGTTCTTC	CASSLSGDTGEQFF	-	TRBJ2-1	-	TRBV11-3
TGTGCCAGCAGCTTGTCTATGGGGGGGCGGAATGAGCAGTTCTTC	CASSLSMGGRNEQFF	-	TRBJ2-1	-	TRBV5-8
TGTGCCAGCAGCCCGAGGGTAGGGGGCGGCGAGCAGTACTTC	CASSPRVGGGEQYF	TRBD1	TRBJ2-7	once	TRBV2
TGTGCCAGCAGCTTTGCCGGGAGCTCCTACAATGAGCAGTTCTTC	CASSFAGSSYNEQFF	-	TRBJ2-1	-	TRBV7-3
TGTGCCAGCTCACCTGTAAAAGGGGTGCGTGATACGCAGTATTTT	CASSPVKGVRDTQYF	-	TRBJ2-3	-	TRBV18
TGTGCCAGCAGCTCCCCCTTTATTGGGGGCGAAGGCTACACCTTC	CASSSPFIGGEGYTF	-	TRBJ1-2	-	TRBV7-9
TGTGCCAGCAGCCAAGGACAGGGATCAGATGGCTACACCTTC	CASSQGQGSDGYTF	TRBD1	TRBJ1-2	-	TRBV2
TGTGCCAGCAGCCTTGGGACAGGGTACGAGCAGTACTTC	CASSLGTGYEQYF	TRBD1	TRBJ2-7	-	TRBV13
TGCAGCGTGTCAGACAGGGACTATGGCTACACCTTC	CSVSDRDYGYTF	TRBD1	TRBJ1-2	-	TRBV29-1
TGCGCCAGCAGCCCGGAGCGGGGGGGCCCCCACGAGCAGTACTTC	CASSPERGGPHEQYF	TRBD2	TRBJ2-7	-	TRBV4-1
TGTGCCAGCAGTTTGCCTAGCGGGAATCACGGGGAGCTGTTTTTT	CASSLPSGNHGELFF	TRBD2	TRBJ2-2	-	TRBV27
TGTGCCTGGACCCAGGGAGGGTACGAGCAGTACTTC	CAWTQGGYEQYF	TRBD2	TRBJ2-7	-	TRBV30
TGTGCCAGCAGTGGTTTCAGGGCCACAGATACGCAGTATTTT	CASSGFRATDTQYF	-	TRBJ2-3	-	TRBV2
TGCGCCAGCAGCGGGGGGACCGGGACGGGAGATGAAAAACTGTTTTTT	CASSGGTGTGDEKLFF	-	TRBJ1-4	-	TRBV4-3
TGTGCCAGCAGCTTAGGGTCAGGGGGCTGGGAGACCCAGTACTTC	CASSLGSGGWETQYF	TRBD1	TRBJ2-5	-	TRBV11-2
TGTGCCAGCAGGTGGACTTTACAAGAGACCCAGTACTTC	CASRWTLQETQYF	-	TRBJ2-5	-	TRBV28
TGTGCCAGCAGGCCCGACGGGACCGGGGAGCTGTTTTTT	CASRPDGTGELFF	-	TRBJ2-2	-	TRBV2
TGTTCCAGCAGTCGACAGGGCTACGAGCAGTACTTC	CSSSRQGYEQYF	TRBD1	TRBJ2-7	-	TRBV7-9
TGTGCCAGCAGTTACCGACTAGCGGGAGTATACCCCGGGGAGCTGTTTTTT	CASSYRLAGVYPGELFF	TRBD2	TRBJ2-2	-	TRBV5-5
TGTGCCAGCAGCCTTTACAGGGACTCACCCCTCCACTTT	CASSLYRDSPLHF	-	TRBJ1-6	-	TRBV7-2
TGTGCCAGCAGCTTAACCCCCTGGATTAGCGCCTCGAGGACCGGGGAGCTGTTTTTT	CASSLTPWISASRTGELFF	-	TRBJ2-2	-	TRBV7-2
TGTGCCAGCAGCTTTGGGACAGCGAACTCTGGAAACACCATATATTTT	CASSFGTANSGNTIYF	TRBD1	TRBJ1-3	-	TRBV11-2
TGTGCCAGCAGCCCACGGTATAGCCCTAATGAAAAACTGTTTTTT	CASSPRYSPNEKLFF	-	TRBJ1-4	-	TRBV7-9
TGTGCCAGCAGCTCCGGACAGGGGGAAAAGATGCAGTACTTC	CASSSGQGEKMQYF	TRBD1	TRBJ2-7	-	TRBV28
TGTGCCAGCAGCCCCCAACAGGGGACTAGCGCAGTCACAGATACGCAGTATTTT	CASSPQQGTSAVTDTQYF	TRBD2	TRBJ2-3	-	TRBV7-3
TGTGCCAGCACCTCGGCCTACGAGCAGTACTTC	CASTSAYEQYF	-	TRBJ2-7	-	TRBV6-6
TGTGCCAGTAGTACGACAAGTGAAAAACTGTTTTTT	CASSTTSEKLFF	-	TRBJ1-4	-	TRBV19
TGTGCCTGGAGTGCAGGGTTAAAGGAAAAACTGTTTTTT	CAWSAGLKEKLFF	-	TRBJ1-4	-	TRBV30